Listed below are T cell receptor beta chains from one sample, sequenced in a study of T cells expressing NK-cell markers. Each CDR3 protein gets one entry in TCRdb, which reprocessed the 5' RACE reads and gives no DNA. With under 200,000 distinct CDR3 sequences in the sample, the ten largest clones hold 15% to 20%. Sequences were obtained from blood T cells: a sorted CD56 or NKG2C T cell subset, CD4+ or CD8+ T cells, or bulk PBMC T cells (not recorded which). The receptor set was obtained from a woman aged 18 to 75 in good health. The CDR3 runs from the conserved cysteine through the conserved F or W.

v_call	j_call	cdr3_aa
TRBV7-9	TRBJ2-1	CASSLAGGRSGEQFF
TRBV10-3	TRBJ1-4	CAISEPTGGKLFF
TRBV6-1	TRBJ1-6	CASEARSSYNSPLHF
TRBV6-1	TRBJ2-7	CASRRSTGAIYEQYF
TRBV6-1	TRBJ1-3	CASSDGGSSSGNTIYF
TRBV7-2	TRBJ1-5	CASSLASYSNQPQHF
TRBV5-1	TRBJ2-1	CASSLVAGYEQFF
TRBV20-1	TRBJ1-1	CSARRLIPDTEAFF
TRBV7-8	TRBJ1-4	CASSSEGGFTEKLFF
TRBV6-5	TRBJ2-1	CASSYRAGGGEQFF
TRBV6-5	TRBJ2-7	CASSYVRGSEQYF
TRBV12-3/TRBV12-4	TRBJ1-1	CASSFQSGQNTEAFF
TRBV12-3/TRBV12-4	TRBJ2-1	CASSLVRTSGTSYNEQFF
TRBV7-9	TRBJ2-1	CASSLKAGAVYNEQFF
TRBV6-5	TRBJ2-2	CASSYSPAGASTGELFF
TRBV6-5	TRBJ1-1	CASSYDGTGGTEAFF
TRBV18	TRBJ2-1	CASSPSQRATYNEQFF
TRBV7-9	TRBJ1-6	CASNLSPGSREGSPLHF
TRBV18	TRBJ2-6	CASSPPRGANVLTF
TRBV6-2/TRBV6-3	TRBJ2-1	CASSYLAGGLINEQFF
TRBV20-1	TRBJ2-3	CSAHDFRDSTDTQYF
TRBV12-3/TRBV12-4	TRBJ2-7	CASSLEGAGAYEQYF
TRBV5-1	TRBJ2-6	CASKTSGSFGANVLTF
TRBV4-2	TRBJ2-5	CASSAGLYSGANQETQYF
TRBV10-3	TRBJ2-5	CAISDIKETQYF
TRBV5-1	TRBJ1-4	CASSLASMADLGKLFF
TRBV2	TRBJ2-7	CASSTGGESEQYF
TRBV7-3	TRBJ2-3	CASSSQKTDTQYF
TRBV7-2	TRBJ1-1	CASSLGTRGTEAFF
TRBV5-1	TRBJ2-7	CASRRTPSTHEQYF
TRBV5-1	TRBJ2-7	CASGDSAYEQYF
TRBV20-1	TRBJ2-1	CSASGRGYNEQFF
TRBV5-1	TRBJ1-1	CASSLERAAMNTEAFF
TRBV7-9	TRBJ2-5	CASSLGLAQETQYF
TRBV18	TRBJ1-5	CASSPGTGPGPQHF
TRBV5-1	TRBJ2-7	CASSLTGELYEQYF
TRBV5-1	TRBJ1-1	CASSGGQNLNIEAFF
TRBV20-1	TRBJ2-1	CSARGGSEKYNEQFF
TRBV5-1	TRBJ1-6	CASRRDRGNSPLHF
TRBV5-6	TRBJ1-1	CASSKGWRTEAFF
TRBV6-1	TRBJ2-3	CASRPLLAASTDTQYF
TRBV5-5	TRBJ2-1	CASRSSGSSYNEQFF
TRBV4-2	TRBJ2-5	CASSQDLSFQETQYF
TRBV5-1	TRBJ2-5	CASSLLRETQYF
TRBV30	TRBJ2-4	CAWSVAGNIQYF
TRBV14	TRBJ1-2	CASSQVADNYGYTF
TRBV6-1	TRBJ1-1	CASRVGQGGTEAFF
TRBV5-1	TRBJ2-1	CASSREGGWNEQFF
TRBV7-9	TRBJ2-7	CASSSKAGGPNEQYF
TRBV5-1	TRBJ2-5	CASGLTQETQYF
TRBV6-5	TRBJ2-3	CASSYSQGGPDTQYF
TRBV12-3/TRBV12-4	TRBJ1-2	CASSLRGFGVYGYTF
TRBV7-9	TRBJ2-6	CASSLPGTAQPGANVLTF
TRBV30	TRBJ1-4	CAWSVRAGQAEKLFF